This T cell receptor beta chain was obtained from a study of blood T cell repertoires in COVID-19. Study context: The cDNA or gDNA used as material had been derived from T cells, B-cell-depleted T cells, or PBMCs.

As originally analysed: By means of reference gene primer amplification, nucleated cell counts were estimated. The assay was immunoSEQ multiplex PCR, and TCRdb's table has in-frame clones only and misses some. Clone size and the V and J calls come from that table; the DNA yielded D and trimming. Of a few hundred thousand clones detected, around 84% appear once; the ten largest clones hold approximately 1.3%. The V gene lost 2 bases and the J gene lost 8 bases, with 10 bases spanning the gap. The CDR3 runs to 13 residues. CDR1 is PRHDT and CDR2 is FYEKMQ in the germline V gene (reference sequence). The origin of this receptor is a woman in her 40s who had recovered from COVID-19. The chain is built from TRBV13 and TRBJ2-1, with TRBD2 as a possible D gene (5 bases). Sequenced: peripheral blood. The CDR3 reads CASSLRGPDEQFF. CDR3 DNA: TGTGCCAGCAGCTTACGGGGTCCCGATGAGCAGTTCTTC.